These T cell receptor beta chains were read from a single sample in a study of control samples from healthy donors and cancer patients. Using immunoSEQ multiplex PCR, the repertoire was profiled, and TCRdb retains in-frame clones only, with some absent. The sample yields around 150,000 clones, roughly 90% seen once. Sample: blood. Receptor source: a young man in good health. The CDR3 runs from the conserved cysteine through the conserved F or W. Fields, in order: clone size, D gene, J gene, V gene, CDR3 DNA, CDR3 protein. A D gene is named only where the DNA matches it firmly. Expanded clones are given a class, and other clones once, few, many or no size at all.

abundance: -; d_gene: -; j_gene: TRBJ2-6; v_gene: TRBV7-9; CDR3nt: TGTGCCAGCCGTCCCAGCTCGGGGGCTGGGGCCAACGTCCTGACTTTC; CDR3aa: CASRPSSGAGANVLTF
abundance: -; d_gene: -; j_gene: TRBJ2-3; v_gene: TRBV9; CDR3nt: TGTGCCAGACAGGAAAGGGTGGGAGATACGCAGTATTTT; CDR3aa: CARQERVGDTQYF
abundance: few; d_gene: -; j_gene: TRBJ2-2; v_gene: TRBV11-1; CDR3nt: TGTGCCAGCAGCTTACAGGGAAACACCGGGGAGCTGTTTTTT; CDR3aa: CASSLQGNTGELFF
abundance: -; d_gene: -; j_gene: TRBJ1-4; v_gene: TRBV25-1; CDR3nt: TGTGCCAGCCTGGACAGCGCAACTAATGAAAAACTGTTTTTT; CDR3aa: CASLDSATNEKLFF
abundance: -; d_gene: -; j_gene: TRBJ1-2; v_gene: TRBV5-1; CDR3nt: TGCGCCAGCAGACGGGGCAGCAGATATGGCTACACCTTC; CDR3aa: CASRRGSRYGYTF
abundance: -; d_gene: -; j_gene: TRBJ2-2; v_gene: TRBV19; CDR3nt: TGTGCCAGTAGTCACCTGGGACGGCGTCCCGGGGAGCTGTTTTTT; CDR3aa: CASSHLGRRPGELFF
abundance: -; d_gene: TRBD1; j_gene: TRBJ2-1; v_gene: TRBV7-2; CDR3nt: TGTGCCAGCAGCTCCGACAGGGGGTCCTACAATGAGCAGTTCTTC; CDR3aa: CASSSDRGSYNEQFF
abundance: few; d_gene: TRBD2; j_gene: TRBJ2-1; v_gene: TRBV7-9; CDR3nt: TGTGCCAGCAGCTCCGGGACTAGCGGGGGATGGAGCTCCTACAATGAGCAGTTCTTC; CDR3aa: CASSSGTSGGWSSYNEQFF
abundance: once; d_gene: TRBD2; j_gene: TRBJ2-7; v_gene: TRBV4-1; CDR3nt: TGCGCCAGCAGCCTTAGCGGGAACTCCTACGAGCAGTACTTC; CDR3aa: CASSLSGNSYEQYF
abundance: -; d_gene: TRBD1; j_gene: TRBJ1-2; v_gene: TRBV27; CDR3nt: TGTGCCAGCAGTGGGGGACAGGGGGCGGATGGCTACACCTTC; CDR3aa: CASSGGQGADGYTF
abundance: -; d_gene: -; j_gene: TRBJ2-2; v_gene: TRBV7-8; CDR3nt: TGTGCCAGCAGCGTCCGGCCGTCCGGGGAGCTGTTTTTT; CDR3aa: CASSVRPSGELFF
abundance: -; d_gene: -; j_gene: TRBJ2-3; v_gene: TRBV10-3; CDR3nt: TGTGCCATCAGTGAGTCGGACAGAGGGACAGATACGCAGTATTTT; CDR3aa: CAISESDRGTDTQYF
abundance: few; d_gene: TRBD1; j_gene: TRBJ1-6; v_gene: TRBV5-4; CDR3nt: TGTGCCAGCAGCCCGACAGGGAGCTCCTATAATTCACCCCTCCACTTT; CDR3aa: CASSPTGSSYNSPLHF
abundance: -; d_gene: -; j_gene: TRBJ2-2; v_gene: TRBV7-9; CDR3nt: TGTGCCAGCAGCTTAGATCGGTCGGGGGAGCTGTTTTTT; CDR3aa: CASSLDRSGELFF
abundance: -; d_gene: -; j_gene: TRBJ2-2; v_gene: TRBV18; CDR3nt: TGTGCCAGCTCACCAGGGGACACCGGGGAGCTGTTTTTT; CDR3aa: CASSPGDTGELFF
abundance: -; d_gene: TRBD1; j_gene: TRBJ1-3; v_gene: TRBV7-9; CDR3nt: TGTGCCAGCAGCTTAGCCGGACAGGGGACGGACACCATATATTTT; CDR3aa: CASSLAGQGTDTIYF
abundance: -; d_gene: -; j_gene: TRBJ2-1; v_gene: TRBV16; CDR3nt: TGTGCCAGCAGCGCCCCCATTTCACGGAATGAGCAGTTCTTC; CDR3aa: CASSAPISRNEQFF
abundance: -; d_gene: -; j_gene: TRBJ1-2; v_gene: TRBV7-8; CDR3nt: TGTGCCAGCAGCTTAGGTTCAGGGGATGGCTACACCTTC; CDR3aa: CASSLGSGDGYTF
abundance: -; d_gene: -; j_gene: TRBJ1-3; v_gene: TRBV5-1; CDR3nt: TGCGCCAGCACTACCGGCGGCCCCCTCAGCTCTGGAAACACCATATATTTT; CDR3aa: CASTTGGPLSSGNTIYF
abundance: -; d_gene: -; j_gene: TRBJ1-4; v_gene: TRBV18; CDR3nt: TGTGCCAGCTCTACTACGACTCTTAATGAAAAACTGTTTTTT; CDR3aa: CASSTTTLNEKLFF
abundance: -; d_gene: TRBD1; j_gene: TRBJ1-6; v_gene: TRBV29-1; CDR3nt: TGCAGCGTCCGGGACAGAAATTCACCCCTCCACTTT; CDR3aa: CSVRDRNSPLHF
abundance: -; d_gene: TRBD2; j_gene: TRBJ2-5; v_gene: TRBV7-9; CDR3nt: TGTGCCAGCGGCGCGGGAGGGCTGAGTGTCTACGAGACCCAGTACTTC; CDR3aa: CASGAGGLSVYETQYF
abundance: -; d_gene: -; j_gene: TRBJ1-4; v_gene: TRBV2; CDR3nt: TGTGCCAGCAGTGAAGCGCGGAGAGCTAATGAAAAACTGTTTTTT; CDR3aa: CASSEARRANEKLFF
abundance: -; d_gene: -; j_gene: TRBJ2-2; v_gene: TRBV11-2; CDR3nt: TGTGCCAGCAGCCCTGGGTCCGGGGAGCTGTTTTTT; CDR3aa: CASSPGSGELFF
abundance: once; d_gene: TRBD1; j_gene: TRBJ1-1; v_gene: TRBV11-2; CDR3nt: TGTGCCAGCAGTTCATGGGACAGGGGGAACCCTGAAGCTTTCTTT; CDR3aa: CASSSWDRGNPEAFF
abundance: -; d_gene: -; j_gene: TRBJ2-5; v_gene: TRBV28; CDR3nt: TGTGCCAGCAGCCCCCCCCCGGCCCAAGAGACCCAGTACTTC; CDR3aa: CASSPPPAQETQYF
abundance: -; d_gene: TRBD2; j_gene: TRBJ2-5; v_gene: TRBV7-9; CDR3nt: TGTGCCAGCAGCCGCGGGACTATCGGAGAGGAGACCCAGTACTTC; CDR3aa: CASSRGTIGEETQYF
abundance: -; d_gene: TRBD2; j_gene: TRBJ2-7; v_gene: TRBV7-2; CDR3nt: TGTGCCAGCAGCTTAGTTACTAGCGGCTACGAGCAGTACTTC; CDR3aa: CASSLVTSGYEQYF
abundance: -; d_gene: -; j_gene: TRBJ2-4; v_gene: TRBV15; CDR3nt: TGTGCCACCTGGGGCGGCGCGGGTAATGACATTCAGTACTTC; CDR3aa: CATWGGAGNDIQYF
abundance: -; d_gene: TRBD2; j_gene: TRBJ2-5; v_gene: TRBV7-3; CDR3nt: TGTGCCAGCAGCCAGGGGACTAGCGGGCACCAAGAGACCCAGTACTTC; CDR3aa: CASSQGTSGHQETQYF
abundance: -; d_gene: -; j_gene: TRBJ2-7; v_gene: TRBV7-9; CDR3nt: TGTGCCAGCAGCCCAGACGGTATGGGGCCTTACGAGCAGTACTTC; CDR3aa: CASSPDGMGPYEQYF
abundance: -; d_gene: -; j_gene: TRBJ1-1; v_gene: TRBV11-1; CDR3nt: TGTGCCAGCAGCCTAATTCAGGGTTGGGGTGGAAAAGCTTTCTTT; CDR3aa: CASSLIQGWGGKAFF
abundance: -; d_gene: -; j_gene: TRBJ2-5; v_gene: TRBV19; CDR3nt: TGTGCCAGTAGTATGGGGGGCTCAGAGACCCAGTACTTC; CDR3aa: CASSMGGSETQYF
abundance: -; d_gene: TRBD2; j_gene: TRBJ2-3; v_gene: TRBV10-3; CDR3nt: TGTGCCATCAAGCTAGCGGGGGAGGATACGCAGTATTTT; CDR3aa: CAIKLAGEDTQYF
abundance: few; d_gene: TRBD1; j_gene: TRBJ1-5; v_gene: TRBV29-1; CDR3nt: TGCAGCGTTGGGGGACAGGGCCAAGACCAGCCCCAGCATTTT; CDR3aa: CSVGGQGQDQPQHF
abundance: -; d_gene: -; j_gene: TRBJ1-1; v_gene: TRBV5-1; CDR3nt: TGCGCCAGCAGCCTCGAGCGGAATGAAGCTTTCTTT; CDR3aa: CASSLERNEAFF
abundance: -; d_gene: TRBD2; j_gene: TRBJ2-1; v_gene: TRBV28; CDR3nt: TGTGCCAGCAGCCCGGGGGGGGGACGCGAGCAGTTCTTC; CDR3aa: CASSPGGGREQFF
abundance: -; d_gene: -; j_gene: TRBJ2-7; v_gene: TRBV11-2; CDR3nt: TGTGCCAGCAGCACGGCGCACGAGCAGTACTTC; CDR3aa: CASSTAHEQYF
abundance: -; d_gene: -; j_gene: TRBJ2-5; v_gene: TRBV7-2; CDR3nt: TGTGCCAGCAGCTTAGCCTTACTCAGAGAGACCCAGTACTTC; CDR3aa: CASSLALLRETQYF
abundance: -; d_gene: -; j_gene: TRBJ1-2; v_gene: TRBV11-2; CDR3nt: TGTGCCAGCAGCCCTGGTCAGGGTTTCGCTATCGGCTACACCTTC; CDR3aa: CASSPGQGFAIGYTF
abundance: -; d_gene: TRBD1; j_gene: TRBJ1-6; v_gene: TRBV5-1; CDR3nt: TGCGCCAGCAGCTTGAACAGGGGAAGTAATTCACCCCTCCACTTT; CDR3aa: CASSLNRGSNSPLHF
abundance: -; d_gene: -; j_gene: TRBJ1-1; v_gene: TRBV6-6; CDR3nt: TGTGCCAGCAGTTCACTATCTTCGTTGTATGAAGCTTTCTTT; CDR3aa: CASSSLSSLYEAFF